Each of the 22 T cell receptor beta chains below was sequenced from the same sample in a study of Graves' ophthalmopathy and Graves' hyperthyroidism. Beta-chain TCR CDR3 regions were amplified from RNA transcripts. The workflow started with a first-round RT-PCR run with HTBI primers and then moved on to a second-round multiplex PCR. TCRdb passed the multiplex PCR reads through MiXCR, listing each CDR3 protein once. The top ten hold about 40% of the sample, which has about 740,000 distinct CDR3 sequences, 40% seen once. The sample taken for sequencing was peripheral blood. These receptors came from an adult man with Graves' ophthalmopathy.

This clonotype was observed a few times. V and J are TRBV19 and TRBJ2-2; D is possibly TRBD2 (6 bases). Trimming shortened V by 5 bases and J by 1 base, and 14 bases separated the two germline ends. Germline values: CDR1 LNHDA, CDR2 SQIVND (reference sequence). The length of the CDR3 is 16 residues. The CDR3 bases are TGTGCCAGTAGTGGCGCTCGGCGGGAGAACACCGGGGAGCTGTTTTTT. Its protein product is CASSGARRENTGELFF. Combining the CDR3 with reference TRBV19 and TRBJ2-2 gives the whole variable domain DGGITQSPKYLFRKEGQNVTLSCEQNLNHDAMYWYRQDPGQGLRLIYYSQIVNDFQKGDIAEGYSVSREKKESFPLTVTSAQKNPTAFYLCASSGARRENTGELFFGEGSRLTVL.

Note on this clonotype: With a much larger clone just one base away, this may be a read error. V is TRBV7-6 and J is TRBJ1-1, with D tentatively TRBD1 (6 bases). The germline V gene has CDR1 SGHVS and CDR2 FNYEAQ. The CDR3 totals 14 residues. The V gene lost 4 bases and the J gene lost 2 bases, with 11 bases spanning the gap. CDR3 DNA: TGTGCCAGCAGCTGTACGGACAGAAACACTGAAGCTTTCTTT. Its protein product is CASSCTDRNTEAFF.

This chain uses TRBV25-1 with TRBJ2-5, with 7 positions matching TRBD2. Germline V gene sequence: CDR1 MGHDK, CDR2 SYGVNS. The J segment lost 2 bases and the V segment lost 3 bases, leaving 3 bases of the junction unmatched. CDR3 length equals 14 residues. For the CDR3, the DNA is TGTGCCAGCAGTGAGCGGGGGTGGCAAGAGACCCAGTACTTC. Its protein is CASSERGWQETQYF.

This clonotype was counted many times. V and J are TRBV2 and TRBJ1-4, with D unclear. Germline loops: CDR1 SNHLY, CDR2 FYNNEI. Between the trimmed V and J ends, which lost 7 bases and 8 bases, there was a span of 14 bases. CDR3 length: 13 residues. CDR3 sequence: CASTWGVREKLFF. As DNA, the CDR3 is TGTGCCAGCACCTGGGGTGTTCGAGAAAAACTGTTTTTT.

This clonotype appeared many times. This chain connects TRBV19 to TRBJ2-7; 8 bases fit TRBD1. Germline loops: CDR1 LNHDA, CDR2 SQIVND (reference sequence). V shed 4 bases and J 3 bases; nucleotides not matched to a gene: 2. The CDR3 is 13 residues long. For the CDR3, the DNA is TGTGCCAGTAGTACGGGACAGGTCTACGAGCAGTACTTC. Protein product: CASSTGQVYEQYF.

CDR3 protein: CASTPDRQNTGELFF. The CDR3 coding sequence is TGTGCCAGCACCCCTGACAGACAAAACACCGGGGAGCTGTTTTTT. The genes are TRBV2 and TRBJ2-2; D is possibly TRBD1 (5 bases). This CDR3 comprises 15 residues. Trimming left V 7 bases short and J 2 bases short, with 14 bases between. Germline V gene lookup returns CDR1 SNHLY and CDR2 FYNNEI.

Only a few counts were recorded for this clonotype. V and J are TRBV5-1 and TRBJ2-2; no reliable D call. This CDR3 is built from 14 residues. V lost 4 bases and J 1 base, leaving 8 bases between the germline ends. Per germline, CDR1 SGHRS and CDR2 YFSETQ. CDR3 residues: CASSMLGNTGELFF. The CDR3 nucleotides are TGCGCCAGCAGCATGCTGGGGAACACCGGGGAGCTGTTTTTT.

The J gene is TRBJ1-1, the V gene TRBV2; the match to TRBD1 covers 10 bases. With V trimmed by 4 bases and J by 4 bases, 6 bases remained unmatched. The CDR3 is 15 amino acids. Germline CDR1 is SNHLY and CDR2 is FYNNEI. CDR3 in amino acids: CASSGDRGSITEAFF. The CDR3 DNA reads TGTGCCAGCAGTGGGGACAGGGGTTCTATCACTGAAGCTTTCTTT.

The rearrangement uses TRBV29-1 and TRBJ1-1; D perhaps matches TRBD1 (6 bases). Looked up from germline, CDR1 is SQVTM and CDR2 is ANQGSEA. V dropped 6 bases and J dropped 4 bases, with 15 bases sitting between them. The CDR3 spans 13 residues. The CDR3: CSVDGGRGTEAFF. CDR3 bases: TGCAGCGTCGATGGGGGGCGTGGCACTGAAGCTTTCTTT.

Here the CDR3 reads CIIWDRVYGYTF. DNA for the CDR3: TGTATAATTTGGGACAGGGTCTATGGCTACACCTTC. The rearrangement links TRBV12-3 or TRBV12-4 to TRBJ1-2, with 9 positions matching TRBD1. The CDR3 has 12 amino acids.

This clonotype was picked up many times. The chain couples TRBV10-2 to TRBJ2-5, with TRBD1 matching 7 bases. The V gene end was trimmed by 10 bases and the J gene end by 2 bases; junction bases not matched to a gene: 10. The CDR3 is 14 amino acids. Germline V gene sequence: CDR1 WSHSY, CDR2 SAAADI. In DNA form, the CDR3 reads TGCGCCATCAGGACAGGCCCAGCTCAAGAGACCCAGTACTTC. It is translated as CAIRTGPAQETQYF.

The sample holds many counts of this clonotype. The V gene is TRBV11-2, the J gene TRBJ2-7; TRBD1 matches at 9 bases. The V gene end was trimmed by 5 bases and the J gene end by 1 base; junction bases not matched to a gene: 3. CDR3 length: 14 residues. CDR1 and CDR2 (germline): SGHAT, FQNNGV. This CDR3 is CASSRGQGSYEQYF. The DNA for the CDR3 is TGTGCCAGCAGCCGCGGACAGGGGTCCTACGAGCAGTACTTC.

This clonotype was observed once. This sequence may be a read error, since a much larger clone differs from it by one base. The V call is TRBV15, the J call TRBJ1-1; 9 nucleotides match TRBD1. This CDR3 is built from 16 residues. Germline V gene sequence: CDR1 LNHNV, CDR2 YYDKDF (reference sequence). Trimming removed 4 bases from V and 3 bases from J; junction bases left unmatched: 9. The CDR3 nucleotides are TGTGCCACCAGCATAGTACCTAGACAGGGGGACACTGAAGCTTTCTTT. It translates to CATSIVPRQGDTEAFF.

This clonotype was observed a handful of times. The chain carries TRBV29-1 and TRBJ2-3; 7 bases align to TRBD2. The CDR3 contains 18 residues. CDR1 and CDR2 (germline): SQVTM, ANQGSEA. The trim removed 7 bases at V and 0 bases at J, leaving 19 bases unmatched. The CDR3 sequence is CSAYGVVAGLRSTDTQYF. In nucleotides, the CDR3 is TGCAGCGCATACGGGGTGGTAGCGGGCCTGAGGAGCACAGATACGCAGTATTTT.

This chain links TRBV15 with TRBJ1-2, with D possibly being TRBD1 (5 bases). Germline CDR1 and CDR2: LNHNV and YYDKDF (reference sequence). This CDR3 is built from 14 residues. V lost 2 bases to trimming and J lost 4 bases, with 11 bases between them. This CDR3 is CATSRLVTAYGYTF. In nucleotides, the CDR3 is TGTGCCACCAGCAGACTCGTGACAGCCTATGGCTACACCTTC. The full variable domain, with the rest looked up from reference TRBV15 and TRBJ1-2, is DAMVIQNPRYQVTQFGKPVTLSCSQTLNHNVMYWYQQKSSQAPKLLFHYYDKDFNNEADTPDNFQSRRPNTSFCFLDIRSPGLGDTAMYLCATSRLVTAYGYTFGSGTRLTVV.

This chain uses TRBV10-3 with TRBJ1-2; 8 bases agree with TRBD1. The germline V gene encodes CDR1 ENHRY and CDR2 SYGVKD. CDR3 length: 12 residues. The V segment lost 6 bases and the J segment 6 bases; nucleotides outside the gene matches: 3. CDR3 residues: CAIRTGQDGYTF. The CDR3 DNA is TGTGCCATCAGGACGGGACAGGATGGCTACACCTTC.

Worth noting for this clonotype: A junction boundary mismatches the germline segment, possibly from a read error. The J gene is TRBJ1-2, the V gene TRBV7-9; D call uncertain. The CDR3 is 15 amino acids. Germline values: CDR1 SEHNR, CDR2 FQNEAQ (reference sequence). The CDR3, as DNA: TGCGCCAGCAGCCAAGATAGAACCTCAATCTATGGCTACACCTTC. Its protein is CASSQDRTSIYGYTF.

This clonotype was seen many times. This sequence joins TRBV7-6 and TRBJ2-7, with TRBD1 identical over 9 bases. This CDR3 comprises 14 residues. Germline trimming cut 2 bases from V and 2 bases from J; bases unmatched to any gene: 1. Per germline, CDR1 SGHVS and CDR2 FNYEAQ. In DNA, the CDR3 is TGTGCCAGCAGCTTAAGACAGGGGGCCTACGAGCAGTACTTC. It encodes CASSLRQGAYEQYF.

This clonotype was counted a single time. The J gene is TRBJ2-6, the V gene TRBV13; no clear D gene. Germline CDR1 PRHDT, CDR2 FYEKMQ (reference sequence). Trimming cost V 1 base and J 0 bases, with 7 bases left between them. CDR3 length equals 16 residues. The CDR3 nucleotides read TGTGCCAGCAGCTTAGTTCTGGACTCTGGGGCCAACGTCCTGACTTTC. Its protein product is CASSLVLDSGANVLTF.

This clonotype was observed at least ten times. This chain links TRBV14 with TRBJ1-1; no reliable D call. Germline V lookup: CDR1 SGHDN, CDR2 FVKESK. CDR3 length: 14 amino acids. V lost 0 bases and J lost 4, with 9 bases in between. CDR3 sequence: CASSQELGSTEAFF. The CDR3 DNA reads TGTGCCAGCAGCCAAGAACTAGGAAGCACTGAAGCTTTCTTT.

The sample holds a few counts of this clonotype. The chain joins TRBV29-1 to TRBJ2-5; TRBD1 matches at 10 bases. The CDR3 consists of 13 residues. Looked up from germline, CDR1 is SQVTM and CDR2 is ANQGSEA. The trim removed 4 bases at V and 4 bases at J, leaving 3 bases unmatched. CDR3 region: CSVGGQGGETQYF. The CDR3 DNA follows: TGCAGCGTTGGCGGACAGGGGGGAGAGACCCAGTACTTC.

A note on this clonotype: A read error is possible here, since a much larger clone lies one base away. This rearrangement joins TRBV10-3 to TRBJ1-6; no definite D call. V was trimmed by 11 bases and J by 10 bases, leaving 21 bases between them. The CDR3 has 14 residues. CDR1 and CDR2 (germline): ENHRY, SYGVKD. The CDR3 sequence is CAGSYGQLWSPLHF. The CDR3, as DNA: TGTGCCGGCAGTTACGGGCAGCTTTGGTCACCCCTCCACTTT.